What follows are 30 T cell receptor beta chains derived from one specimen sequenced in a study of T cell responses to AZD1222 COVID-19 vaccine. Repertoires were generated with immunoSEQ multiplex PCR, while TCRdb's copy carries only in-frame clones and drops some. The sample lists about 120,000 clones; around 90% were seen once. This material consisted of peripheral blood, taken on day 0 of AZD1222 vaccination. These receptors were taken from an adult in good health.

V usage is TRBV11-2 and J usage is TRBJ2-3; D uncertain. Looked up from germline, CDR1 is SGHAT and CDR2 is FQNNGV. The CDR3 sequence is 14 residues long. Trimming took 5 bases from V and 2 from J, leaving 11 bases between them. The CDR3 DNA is TGTGCCAGCAGCCGAAGAACGACCACAGATACGCAGTATTTT. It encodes CASSRRTTTDTQYF.

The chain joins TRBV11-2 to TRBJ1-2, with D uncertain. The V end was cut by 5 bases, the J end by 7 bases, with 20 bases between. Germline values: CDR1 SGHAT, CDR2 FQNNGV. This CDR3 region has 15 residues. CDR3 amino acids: CASSRAVGPYSGYTF. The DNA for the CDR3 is TGTGCCAGCAGCCGTGCTGTAGGGCCCTACTCTGGCTACACCTTC.

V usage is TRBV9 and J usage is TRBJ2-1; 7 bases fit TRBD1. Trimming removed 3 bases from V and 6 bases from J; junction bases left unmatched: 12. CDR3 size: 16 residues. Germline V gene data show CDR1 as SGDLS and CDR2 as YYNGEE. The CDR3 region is CASSASVGGQINEQFF. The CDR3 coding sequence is TGTGCCAGCAGCGCATCCGTAGGGGGACAGATCAATGAGCAGTTCTTC. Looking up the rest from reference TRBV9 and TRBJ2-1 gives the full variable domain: DSGVTQTPKHLITATGQRVTLRCSPRSGDLSVYWYQQSLDQGLQFLIQYYNGEERAKGNILERFSAQQFPDLHSELNLSSLELGDSALYFCASSASVGGQINEQFFGPGTRLTVL.

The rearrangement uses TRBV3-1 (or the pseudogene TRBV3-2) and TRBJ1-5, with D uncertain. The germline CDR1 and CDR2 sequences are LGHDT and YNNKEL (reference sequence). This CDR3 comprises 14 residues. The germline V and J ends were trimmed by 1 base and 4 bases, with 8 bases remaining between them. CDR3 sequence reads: CASSQGHGNQPQHF. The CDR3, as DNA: TGTGCCAGCAGCCAAGGACACGGTAATCAGCCCCAGCATTTT.

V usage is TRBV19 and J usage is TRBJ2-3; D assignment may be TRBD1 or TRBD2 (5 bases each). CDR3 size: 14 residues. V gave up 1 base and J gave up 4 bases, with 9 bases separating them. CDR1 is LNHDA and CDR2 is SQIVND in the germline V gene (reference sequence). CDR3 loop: CASSIAQGPDTQYF. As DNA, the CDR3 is TGTGCCAGTAGTATAGCTCAGGGACCAGATACGCAGTATTTT. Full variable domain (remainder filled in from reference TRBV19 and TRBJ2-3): DGGITQSPKYLFRKEGQNVTLSCEQNLNHDAMYWYRQDPGQGLRLIYYSQIVNDFQKGDIAEGYSVSREKKESFPLTVTSAQKNPTAFYLCASSIAQGPDTQYFGPGTRLTVL.

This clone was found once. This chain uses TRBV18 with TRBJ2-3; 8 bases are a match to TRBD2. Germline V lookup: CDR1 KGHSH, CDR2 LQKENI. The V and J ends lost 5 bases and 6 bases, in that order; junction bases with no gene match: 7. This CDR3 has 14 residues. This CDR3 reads CASSVSGSVDTQYF. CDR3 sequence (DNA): TGTGCCAGCTCAGTCAGCGGGAGTGTCGATACGCAGTATTTT. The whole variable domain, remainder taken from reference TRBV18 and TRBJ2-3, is NAGVMQNPRHLVRRRGQEARLRCSPMKGHSHVYWYRQLPEEGLKFMVYLQKENIIDESGMPKERFSAEFPKEGPSILRIQQVVRGDSAAYFCASSVSGSVDTQYFGPGTRLTVL.

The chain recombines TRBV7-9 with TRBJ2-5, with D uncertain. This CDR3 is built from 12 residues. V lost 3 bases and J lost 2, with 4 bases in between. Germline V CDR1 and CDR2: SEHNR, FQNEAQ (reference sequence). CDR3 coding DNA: TGTGCCAGCAGCTTCTGGCAAGAGACCCAGTACTTC. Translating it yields CASSFWQETQYF.

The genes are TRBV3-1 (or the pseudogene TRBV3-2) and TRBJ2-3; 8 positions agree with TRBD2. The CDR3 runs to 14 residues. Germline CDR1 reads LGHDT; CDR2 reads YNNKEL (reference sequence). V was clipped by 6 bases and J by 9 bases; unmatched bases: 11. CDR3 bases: TGTGCCAGCAGTGCTCGGCGGGGGGCCCTGACGCAGTATTTT. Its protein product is CASSARRGALTQYF.

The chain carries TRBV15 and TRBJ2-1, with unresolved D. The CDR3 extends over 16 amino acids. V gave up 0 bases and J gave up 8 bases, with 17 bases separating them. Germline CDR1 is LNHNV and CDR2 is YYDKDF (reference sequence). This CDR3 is CATSRELQLPRDEQFF. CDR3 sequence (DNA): TGTGCCACCAGCAGAGAGTTACAGCTCCCCCGAGATGAGCAGTTCTTC.

CDR3 sequence reads: CASSPGQGAGNTIYF. Here the CDR3 DNA reads TGTGCCAGCAGTCCGGGACAGGGGGCTGGAAACACCATATATTTT. The chain is built from TRBV28 and TRBJ1-3; the match to TRBD1 covers 11 bases. The CDR3 sequence is 15 residues long. CDR1 MDHEN and CDR2 SYDVKM come from the germline V gene. The junction had 2 bases not matched to a gene; V was cut back by 5 bases and J by 2 bases.

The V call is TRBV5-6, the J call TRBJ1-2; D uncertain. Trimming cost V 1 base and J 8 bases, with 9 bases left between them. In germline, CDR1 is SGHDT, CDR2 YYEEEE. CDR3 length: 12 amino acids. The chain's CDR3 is CASSLSPEGYTF. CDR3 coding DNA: TGTGCCAGCAGCTTGAGTCCGGAAGGCTACACCTTC.

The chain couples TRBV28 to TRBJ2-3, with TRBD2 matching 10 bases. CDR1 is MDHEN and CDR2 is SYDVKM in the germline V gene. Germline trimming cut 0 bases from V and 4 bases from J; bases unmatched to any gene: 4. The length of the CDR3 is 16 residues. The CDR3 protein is CASSLWEREGPDTQYF. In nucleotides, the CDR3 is TGTGCCAGCAGTTTATGGGAGCGGGAGGGCCCAGATACGCAGTATTTT.

The CDR3 is CASSALLAGGWNEQFF. The CDR3 DNA is TGTGCCAGCAGCGCCCTCTTAGCGGGAGGGTGGAATGAGCAGTTCTTC. The chain couples TRBV9 to TRBJ2-1, with TRBD2 identical over 11 bases. This CDR3 is built from 16 residues. V dropped 3 bases and J dropped 7; count of bases not matched to a gene: 9. Germline V gene data show CDR1 as SGDLS and CDR2 as YYNGEE. The variable domain in full, completed from reference TRBV9 and TRBJ2-1, reads DSGVTQTPKHLITATGQRVTLRCSPRSGDLSVYWYQQSLDQGLQFLIQYYNGEERAKGNILERFSAQQFPDLHSELNLSSLELGDSALYFCASSALLAGGWNEQFFGPGTRLTVL.

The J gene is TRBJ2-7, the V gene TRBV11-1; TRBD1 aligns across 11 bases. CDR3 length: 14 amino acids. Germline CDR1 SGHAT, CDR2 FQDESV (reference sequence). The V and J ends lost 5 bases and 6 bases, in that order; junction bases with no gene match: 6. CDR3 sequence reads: CASSRDRGVSEQYF. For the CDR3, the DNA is TGTGCCAGCAGCCGGGACAGGGGGGTATCCGAGCAGTACTTC.

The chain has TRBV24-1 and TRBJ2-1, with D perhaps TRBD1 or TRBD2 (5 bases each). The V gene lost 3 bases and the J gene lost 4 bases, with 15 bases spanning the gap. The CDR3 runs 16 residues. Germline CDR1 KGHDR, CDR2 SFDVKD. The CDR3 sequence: CATSDPLGTHYNEQFF. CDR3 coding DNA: TGTGCCACCAGTGATCCACTGGGGACCCATTACAATGAGCAGTTCTTC.

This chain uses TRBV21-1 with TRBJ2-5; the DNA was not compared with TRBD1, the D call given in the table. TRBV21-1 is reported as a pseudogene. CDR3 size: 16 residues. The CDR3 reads CASSKAGQGVQETQYF. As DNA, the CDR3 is TGTGCCAGCAGCAAAGCGGGACAGGGGGTCCAAGAGACCCAGTACTTC.

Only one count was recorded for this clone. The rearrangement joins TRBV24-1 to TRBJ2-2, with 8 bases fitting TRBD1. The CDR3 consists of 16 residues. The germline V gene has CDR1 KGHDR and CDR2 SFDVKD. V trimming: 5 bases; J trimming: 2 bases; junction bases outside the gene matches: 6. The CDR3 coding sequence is TGTGCCACCAGTGGAAGCAGGGGGCTCAACACCGGGGAGCTGTTTTTT. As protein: CATSGSRGLNTGELFF.

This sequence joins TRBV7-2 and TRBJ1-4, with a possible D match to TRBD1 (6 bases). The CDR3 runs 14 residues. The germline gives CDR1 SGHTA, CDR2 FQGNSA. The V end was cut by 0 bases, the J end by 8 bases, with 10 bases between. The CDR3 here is CASSLAGGGEKLFF. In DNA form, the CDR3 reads TGTGCCAGCAGCTTAGCAGGGGGAGGGGAAAAACTGTTTTTT.

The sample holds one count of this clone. The CDR3 protein is CASSYAEGTGANVLTF. The CDR3 DNA reads as TGTGCCAGCAGTTATGCCGAGGGGACTGGGGCCAACGTCCTGACTTTC. The V call is TRBV6-5, the J call TRBJ2-6; the D call may be TRBD1 or TRBD2 (5 bases each). The V end was cut by 3 bases, the J end by 2 bases, with 11 bases between. CDR1 is MNHEY, CDR2 SVGAGI, per germline. This CDR3 is built from 16 residues.

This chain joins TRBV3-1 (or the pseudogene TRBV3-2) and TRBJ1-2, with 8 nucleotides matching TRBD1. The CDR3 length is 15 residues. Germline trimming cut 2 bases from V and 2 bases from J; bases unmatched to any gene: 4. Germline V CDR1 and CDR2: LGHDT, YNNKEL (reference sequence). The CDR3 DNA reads TGTGCCAGCAGCCAAACCCGGACAGGGAACTATGGCTACACCTTC. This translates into CASSQTRTGNYGYTF.

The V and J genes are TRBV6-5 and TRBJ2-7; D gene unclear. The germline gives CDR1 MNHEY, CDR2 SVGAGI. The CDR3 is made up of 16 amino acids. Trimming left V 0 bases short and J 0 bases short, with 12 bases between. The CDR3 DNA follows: TGTGCCAGCAGTTACTCGAAACAGTTCGGCTCCTACGAGCAGTACTTC. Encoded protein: CASSYSKQFGSYEQYF.

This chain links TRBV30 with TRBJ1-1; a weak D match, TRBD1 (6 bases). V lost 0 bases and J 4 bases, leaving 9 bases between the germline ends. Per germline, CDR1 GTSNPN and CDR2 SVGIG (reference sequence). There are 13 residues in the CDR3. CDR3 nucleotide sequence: TGTGCCTGGAGTGTAAAGGGGGGCACTGAAGCTTTCTTT. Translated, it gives CAWSVKGGTEAFF.

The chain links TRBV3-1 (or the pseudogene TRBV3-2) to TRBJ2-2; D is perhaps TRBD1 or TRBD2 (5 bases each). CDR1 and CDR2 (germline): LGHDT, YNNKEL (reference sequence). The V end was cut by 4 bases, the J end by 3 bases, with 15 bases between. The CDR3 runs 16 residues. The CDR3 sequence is CASSLRMRDDTGELFF. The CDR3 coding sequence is TGTGCCAGCAGCCTAAGGATGAGGGACGACACCGGGGAGCTGTTTTTT.

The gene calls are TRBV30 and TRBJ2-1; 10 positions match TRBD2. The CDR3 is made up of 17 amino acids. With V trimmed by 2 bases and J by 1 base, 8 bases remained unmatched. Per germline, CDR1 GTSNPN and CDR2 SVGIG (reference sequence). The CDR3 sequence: CAWSISLAGVSYNEQFF. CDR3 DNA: TGTGCCTGGAGTATCTCCCTAGCGGGAGTATCCTACAATGAGCAGTTCTTC.

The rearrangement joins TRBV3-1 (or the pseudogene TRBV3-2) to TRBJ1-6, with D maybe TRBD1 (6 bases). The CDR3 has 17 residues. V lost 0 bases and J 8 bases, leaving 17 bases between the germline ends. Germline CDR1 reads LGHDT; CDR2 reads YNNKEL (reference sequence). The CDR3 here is CASSQEDQVGGYSPLHF. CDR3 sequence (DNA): TGTGCCAGCAGCCAAGAAGACCAGGTAGGGGGGTATTCACCCCTCCACTTT.

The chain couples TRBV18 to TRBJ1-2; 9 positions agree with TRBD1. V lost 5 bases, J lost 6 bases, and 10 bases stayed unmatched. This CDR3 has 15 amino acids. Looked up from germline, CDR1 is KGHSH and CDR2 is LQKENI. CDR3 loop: CASSYNRDRVDGYTF. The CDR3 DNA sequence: TGTGCCAGCTCATACAACCGGGACAGGGTAGATGGCTACACCTTC.

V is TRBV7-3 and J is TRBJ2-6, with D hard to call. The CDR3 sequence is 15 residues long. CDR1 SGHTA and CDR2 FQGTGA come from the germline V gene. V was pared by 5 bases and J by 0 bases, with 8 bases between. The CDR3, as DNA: TGTGCCAGCAGCCCACAGAGCTCTGGGGCCAACGTCCTGACTTTC. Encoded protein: CASSPQSSGANVLTF.

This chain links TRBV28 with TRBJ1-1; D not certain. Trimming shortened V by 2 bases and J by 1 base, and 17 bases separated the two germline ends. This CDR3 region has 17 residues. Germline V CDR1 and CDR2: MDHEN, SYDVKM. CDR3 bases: TGTGCCAGCAGTTTAGTTCCGCTCCTCCAGCGGAACACTGAAGCTTTCTTT. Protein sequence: CASSLVPLLQRNTEAFF. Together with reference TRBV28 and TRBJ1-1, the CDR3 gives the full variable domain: DVKVTQSSRYLVKRTGEKVFLECVQDMDHENMFWYRQDPGLGLRLIYFSYDVKMKEKGDIPEGYSVSREKKERFSLILESASTNQTSMYLCASSLVPLLQRNTEAFFGQGTRLTVV.

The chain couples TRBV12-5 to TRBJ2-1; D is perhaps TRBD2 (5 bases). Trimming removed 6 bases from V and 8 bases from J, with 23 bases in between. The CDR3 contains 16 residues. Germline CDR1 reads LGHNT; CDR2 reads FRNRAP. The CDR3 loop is CASGRLGLAGPDEQFF. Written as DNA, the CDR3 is TGTGCTAGTGGCCGTTTAGGTCTAGCAGGTCCGGATGAGCAGTTCTTC.

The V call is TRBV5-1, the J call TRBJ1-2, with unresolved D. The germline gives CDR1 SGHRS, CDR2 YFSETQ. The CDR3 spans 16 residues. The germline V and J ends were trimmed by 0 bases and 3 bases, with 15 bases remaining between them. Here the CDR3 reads CASSLEADAYYYGYTF. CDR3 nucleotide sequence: TGCGCCAGCAGCTTGGAAGCGGACGCGTACTACTATGGCTACACCTTC.